A single sample is the source of the 9 T cell receptor beta chains below, sequenced in a study of Graves' ophthalmopathy and Graves' hyperthyroidism. Researchers took RNA transcripts and amplified TCR beta CDR3 regions from them. HTBI-primed RT-PCR formed the first round, and a multiplex PCR formed the second. One entry per CDR3 protein, called by TCRdb with MiXCR from the multiplex PCR reads. The data hold 500,000 to 800,000 distinct CDR3 sequences, with approximately 39% observed a single time. The sample was peripheral blood. Receptors originate from an adult man with Graves' ophthalmopathy.

On this clonotype itself: Just one base apart from a much larger clone, this may be a read error. V and J are TRBV25-1 and TRBJ1-3; perhaps TRBD1 as D (5 bases). Germline V gene data show CDR1 as MGHDK and CDR2 as SYGVNS. Trimming cost V 6 bases and J 5 bases, with 20 bases left between them. This CDR3 region has 16 residues. The CDR3 is CASSLGQAGSRNTIYF. CDR3 bases: TGTGCCAGCAGCTTAGGGCAGGCAGGGTCTCGAAACACCATATATTTT.

This clonotype was observed a few times. This chain links TRBV13 with TRBJ2-3, with no clear D. The germline gives CDR1 PRHDT, CDR2 FYEKMQ (reference sequence). CDR3 length: 15 amino acids. Deletions cut 3 bases from V and 5 bases from J, with 15 bases between. The CDR3 bases are TGTGCCAGCAGCTTGCTAGGCGAGTTGGGAGATACGCAGTATTTT. Translation: CASSLLGELGDTQYF.

For this clonotype: With a much larger clone just one base away, this may be a read error. The rearrangement links TRBV20-1 to TRBJ2-5; 7 nucleotides agree with TRBD2. The length of the CDR3 is 15 residues. Per the germline V gene, CDR1 is DFQATT and CDR2 is SNEGSKA (reference sequence). This chain's CDR3 is CSTRDPGGSKETQYF. The CDR3 nucleotides are TGCAGTACTAGAGATCCCGGGGGGAGTAAAGAGACCCAGTACTTC.

In regard to this clonotype: The junction and the germline gene differ at one end; a read error may be behind it. The chain couples TRBV10-3 to TRBJ1-1; D possibly corresponds to TRBD1 (5 bases). Per the germline V gene, CDR1 is ENHRY and CDR2 is SYGVKD. The CDR3 contains 18 residues. The CDR3 spells CAISEYRGNPAVNTEASF. CDR3 nucleotides: TGCGCCATCAGTGAGTATAGGGGCAATCCGGCTGTCAACACTGAAGCTTCCTTT.

As for this clonotype: This may arise from a read error, as a much more abundant clone is one base away. This chain joins TRBV2 and TRBJ1-1; D gene unclear. The CDR3 is 14 amino acids. Germline V gives CDR1 SNHLY, CDR2 FYNNEI. CDR3 DNA sequence: TGTGCCAGCAGTGGCCGCAGTGTGAACGCTGAAGCTTTCTTT. Translating gives CASSGRSVNAEAFF.

The chain links TRBV10-3 to TRBJ1-2; 8 bases match TRBD1. The CDR3 is 15 residues long. Trimming removed 6 bases from V and 8 bases from J; junction bases left unmatched: 14. The germline CDR1 and CDR2 sequences are ENHRY and SYGVKD. CDR3 in amino acids: CAISTALQGEGGYTF. The CDR3 coding sequence is TGTGCCATCAGCACAGCGCTACAGGGGGAAGGGGGCTACACCTTC.

The V call is TRBV7-9, the J call TRBJ1-1; D is unclear. The V end was cut by 5 bases, the J end by 8 bases, with 9 bases between. The V gene's germline CDR1 is SEHNR and CDR2 FQNEAQ (reference sequence). The CDR3 consists of 11 residues. CDR3 region: CASSTLREAFF. CDR3 coding DNA: TGTGCCAGCAGCACGTTGCGGGAAGCTTTCTTT.

This clonotype was seen repeatedly, ten times or more. This chain joins TRBV19 and TRBJ1-1, with D perhaps matching TRBD1 (6 bases). Per germline, CDR1 LNHDA and CDR2 SQIVND (reference sequence). This CDR3 contains 14 residues. The V gene lost 6 bases and the J gene lost 5 bases, with 16 bases spanning the gap. The CDR3 sequence is CASSRLQGYTEAFF. CDR3 in DNA: TGTGCCAGTAGCCGACTACAGGGTTATACTGAAGCTTTCTTT.

V is TRBV19 and J is TRBJ1-6, with 10 bases aligning to TRBD1. J lost 8 bases, V lost 8 bases, and 6 bases had no gene match. This CDR3 region has 14 residues. Germline CDR1 LNHDA, CDR2 SQIVND (reference sequence). The CDR3 loop is CASLPGQGHSPLHF. CDR3 coding DNA: TGTGCCAGTTTACCGGGACAGGGGCATTCACCCCTCCACTTT. Full variable domain (missing parts from reference TRBV19 and TRBJ1-6): DGGITQSPKYLFRKEGQNVTLSCEQNLNHDAMYWYRQDPGQGLRLIYYSQIVNDFQKGDIAEGYSVSREKKESFPLTVTSAQKNPTAFYLCASLPGQGHSPLHFGNGTRLTVT.